This TCR beta chain emerged from a study of human T cells and chemical hapten exposure. Study-level information: Researchers reported sensitizing a roughly 2 cm by roughly 2 cm upper inner arm skin site with 2% DPC. Patients received weekly diphenylcyclopropenone doses to the scalp throughout the approximately 25-week study. Study observations and caveats: As patch test score rose, PT1 expanded TCR counts tended to rise as well.

A few counts support this clonotype. The antigen is unknown. Time point meaning: pre-sensitization, week 0. The sample's treatment: therapeutic diphenylcyclopropenone sensitization with weekly scalp DPC. With V trimmed by 5 bases and J by 2 bases, 11 bases remained unmatched. CDR3 size: 16 residues. Germline loops: CDR1 MDHEN, CDR2 SYDVKM. TCRdb processed the RACE reads anew with MiXCR; each CDR3 protein has one entry. Of around 180,000 distinct CDR3 sequences listed, around 30% were seen once; the top ten hold 2.5% to 3.5%. This receptor was identified in a woman in her thirties with alopecia areata. Some clones in this sample may be carry-over from other donors' samples. The specimen was whole blood, collected in connection with sensitization to the hapten diphenylcyclopropenone (DPC). This chain joins TRBV28 and TRBJ1-2; 7 nucleotides align to TRBD1. The CDR3: CASSRAYRGPNYGYTF. The CDR3 DNA sequence: TGTGCCAGCAGTAGAGCCTACAGGGGACCCAACTATGGCTACACCTTC.